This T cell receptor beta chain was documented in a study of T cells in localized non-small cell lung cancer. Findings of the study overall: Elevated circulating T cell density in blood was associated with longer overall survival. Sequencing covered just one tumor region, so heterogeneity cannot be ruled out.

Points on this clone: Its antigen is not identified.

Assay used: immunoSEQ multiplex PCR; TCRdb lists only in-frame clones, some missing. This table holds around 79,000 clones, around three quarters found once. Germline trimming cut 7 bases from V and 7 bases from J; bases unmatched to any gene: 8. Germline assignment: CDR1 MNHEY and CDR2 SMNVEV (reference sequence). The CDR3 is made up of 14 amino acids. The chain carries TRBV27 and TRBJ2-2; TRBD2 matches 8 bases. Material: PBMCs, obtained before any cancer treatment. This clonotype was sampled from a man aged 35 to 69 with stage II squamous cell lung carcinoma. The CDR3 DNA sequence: TGTGCCAGCAAGAGCGGGAGTGGAGGCGGGGAGCTGTTTTTT. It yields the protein CASKSGSGGGELFF.